This TCR beta chain was obtained from a study of blood T cell repertoires in COVID-19 (dated by TCRdb to the early 2020s). For the study in its entirety: Recovered participants in ImmuneRACE Cohort 3 were defined as having two consecutive negative NP/OP PCR tests, clearance from a healthcare professional, or resolution of symptoms. Where HLA class I and class II types were available, the types were taken from metadata supplied by the sample provider, not from assay-based typing. The prospective study material was composed of cDNA or gDNA derived from T cells, B-cell-depleted T cells, or PBMCs. Samples came from the ongoing ImmuneRACE study (first 160 participants) plus 1,254 subjects from 6 global collaborators. The repertoires were released in a freely available public database meant as a resource for research on the immune response to SARS-CoV-2. The collaborator samples originated in the United States, Italy and Spain and spanned the acute and convalescent phases of COVID-19. Subjects who had been exposed to COVID-19, were actively infected with it, or had recovered from it provided the deeply sampled blood TCRbeta repertoires that made up the dataset. Sample metadata almost always included a de-identified subject ID, COVID-19 status, age in years and sex. The study at large found these results: How much clinical and demographic metadata was included differed by source and by participant, and the metadata was provided uncurated.

TCRbeta CDR3 regions were amplified from genomic DNA by means of the immunoSEQ Assay, a bias-controlled multiplex PCR. In the authors' own workflow: Nucleated cell counts per sample were estimated from amplification of reference gene primers within the assay. Sequence reads were collapsed and filtered to measure the absolute abundance of every unique TCRbeta CDR3 rearrangement. For each sample, productive Simpson clonality was calculated by taking the square root of Simpson's diversity index across productive rearrangements. Held by TCRdb, this immuneACCESS table contains in-frame sequences only and omits some clones. Under half of the omission traces to an unresolved V gene where checked; the cause of the rest is unknown. The D gene and trimming were derived from the DNA, and the V and J assignments and clone size from that table. This sample is represented by around 200,000 clones; about 90% of them were singletons. Of the sample, roughly 3.2% falls within the top ten clones.

Note on this clone: The target of this receptor is not known. No much larger clonotype is one base removed from it; base qualities were not supplied.

Enrolling through a virtual design, the prospective study's participants ranged in age from roughly 18 to 89 years and lived across 20 to 30 United States geographic areas. In the prospective study, participants were assigned to cohorts based on the clinical history participants reported in a screening survey and a study questionnaire. In the prospective study, mobile phlebotomists collected whole blood, serum and a nasopharyngeal or oropharyngeal swab from each participant. Over a 2-month period, participants in the prospective study had the option of providing additional blood draws and questionnaires. Before DNA extraction, blood samples from the prospective study were shipped at room temperature or frozen. Inclusive of the bounding cysteine and phenylalanine, the CDR3 is 17 residues long. This entry keeps only the CDR3 DNA: 51 bases, framed from base 1. Per the germline V gene, SGHRS is the CDR1 and YFSETQ is the CDR2. From V the trimming removes 0 bases and from J it removes 1 base, while the gene matches leave 7 bases of the junction unaccounted for.

Sample: PBMCs or T cells enriched from blood (not recorded which). The receptor's source is a woman between 50 and 59 years old in a cohort exposed to, infected with or recovered from COVID-19 (not recorded which). The V and J segments used are TRBV5-1 and TRBJ1-3, with 7 bases in between that match TRBD1. CDR3 region: CASSLGPTRGSGNTIYF. The DNA reads as follows: TGCGCCAGCAGCTTGGGGCCAACCAGGGGGTCTGGAAACACCATATATTTT.